This is a list of T cell receptor beta chains from one sample in a study of lymphopenia after photon versus proton radiotherapy. The assay was immunoSEQ multiplex PCR, and TCRdb's table has in-frame clones only and misses some. This table holds around 7,500 clones, 88% found once. The source material was peripheral blood, sampled from a patient treated with photon-based radiotherapy. These TCRs come from a woman aged 70-85 years with pancreatic cancer. Each CDR3 is given with its conserved first and last residue. A D gene is named only where the DNA matches it firmly. Only part of the rows carry a size: once, few, many, or a class if the clone is expanded.

V	size	D	J	CDR3	DNA
TRBV30	.	TRBD2	TRBJ2-5	CAWAGRGASGQETQYF	TGTGCCTGGGCCGGCCGGGGTGCTAGCGGCCAAGAGACCCAGTACTTC
TRBV4-3	.	TRBD2	TRBJ2-3	CASSQEASGINPTDTQYF	TGCGCCAGCAGCCAAGAAGCTAGCGGGATCAACCCCACAGATACGCAGTATTTT
TRBV14	.	.	TRBJ2-3	CASSQVGGSTDTQYF	TGTGCCAGCAGCCAAGTAGGGGGGAGCACAGATACGCAGTATTTT
TRBV7-9	.	.	TRBJ1-2	CASSLDAGLPGYTF	TGTGCCAGCAGCTTAGATGCAGGTTTGCCTGGCTACACCTTC
TRBV7-2	.	.	TRBJ2-1	CASSPDWGVGNEQFF	TGTGCCAGCAGCCCCGACTGGGGGGTGGGCAATGAGCAGTTCTTC
TRBV18	.	TRBD2	TRBJ2-4	CASSPPGLAGGLTKNIQYF	TGTGCCAGCTCACCACCGGGACTAGCGGGAGGGCTTACCAAAAACATTCAGTACTTC
TRBV5-1	.	.	TRBJ2-5	CASSFGVQETQYF	TGCGCCAGCAGCTTCGGGGTCCAAGAGACCCAGTACTTC
TRBV5-4	.	TRBD2	TRBJ2-1	CASSLAGRNEQFF	TGTGCCAGCAGCTTAGCGGGAAGGAATGAGCAGTTCTTC
TRBV19	.	.	TRBJ2-7	CASSTRPGGGEQYF	TGTGCCAGTAGTACCCGCCCCGGCGGCGGGGAGCAGTACTTC
TRBV7-9	few	.	TRBJ2-7	CASSLDPLVEQYF	TGTGCCAGCAGCTTGGACCCTTTGGTGGAGCAGTACTTC
TRBV28	.	.	TRBJ1-3	CASSPGTSGTIYF	TGTGCCAGCAGTCCGGGGACTTCTGGCACCATATATTTT
TRBV11-2	.	.	TRBJ2-7	CASSLVTGNSYEQYF	TGTGCCAGCAGCTTAGTGACGGGGAACTCCTACGAGCAGTACTTC
TRBV7-2	.	TRBD1	TRBJ2-1	CASSTDRGSYNEQFF	TGTGCCAGCAGCACGGACAGGGGCTCCTACAATGAGCAGTTCTTC
TRBV7-8	.	TRBD2	TRBJ2-5	CASSLVLAGVGETQYF	TGTGCCAGCAGCTTAGTCCTAGCGGGAGTGGGCGAGACCCAGTACTTC
TRBV9	.	.	TRBJ2-2	CASSPAPAEWAGELFF	TGTGCCAGCAGCCCAGCCCCGGCGGAGTGGGCCGGGGAGCTGTTTTTT